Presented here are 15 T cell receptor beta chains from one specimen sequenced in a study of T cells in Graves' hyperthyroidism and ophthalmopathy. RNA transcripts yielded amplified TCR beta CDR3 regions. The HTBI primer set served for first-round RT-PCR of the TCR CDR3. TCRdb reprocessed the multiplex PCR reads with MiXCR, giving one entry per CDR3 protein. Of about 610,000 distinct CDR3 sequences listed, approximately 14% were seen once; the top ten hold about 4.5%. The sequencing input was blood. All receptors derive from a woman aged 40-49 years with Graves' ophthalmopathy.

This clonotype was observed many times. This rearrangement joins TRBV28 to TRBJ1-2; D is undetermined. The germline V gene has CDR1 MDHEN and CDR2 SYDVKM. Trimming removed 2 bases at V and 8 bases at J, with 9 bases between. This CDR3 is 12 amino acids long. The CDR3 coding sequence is TGTGCCAGCAGTTTAGAGGGATGGGGCTACACCTTC. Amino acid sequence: CASSLEGWGYTF.

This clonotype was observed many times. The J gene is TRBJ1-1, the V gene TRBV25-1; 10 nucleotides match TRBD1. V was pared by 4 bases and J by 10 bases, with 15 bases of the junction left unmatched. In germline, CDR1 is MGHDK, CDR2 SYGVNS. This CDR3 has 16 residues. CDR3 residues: CASSGRQGASSSGAFF. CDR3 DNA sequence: TGTGCCAGCAGTGGGAGACAGGGGGCTTCGTCTTCAGGAGCTTTCTTT.

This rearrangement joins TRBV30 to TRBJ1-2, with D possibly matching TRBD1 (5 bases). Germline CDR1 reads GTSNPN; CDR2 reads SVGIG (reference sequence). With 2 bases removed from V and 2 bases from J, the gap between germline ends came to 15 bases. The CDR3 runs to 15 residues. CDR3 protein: CAWSPPGGMNYGYTF. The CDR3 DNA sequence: TGTGCCTGGAGTCCCCCCGGGGGGATGAACTATGGCTACACCTTC. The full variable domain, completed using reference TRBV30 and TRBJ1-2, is SQTIHQWPATLVQPVGSPLSLECTVEGTSNPNLYWYRQAAGRGLQLLFYSVGIGQISSEVPQNLSASRPQDRQFILSSKKLLLSDSGFYLCAWSPPGGMNYGYTFGSGTRLTVV.

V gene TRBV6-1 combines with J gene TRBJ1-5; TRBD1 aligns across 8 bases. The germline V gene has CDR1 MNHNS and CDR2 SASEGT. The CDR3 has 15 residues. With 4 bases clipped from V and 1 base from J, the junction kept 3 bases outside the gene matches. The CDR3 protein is CASSGGQGSNQPQHF. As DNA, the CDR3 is TGTGCCAGCAGTGGAGGACAGGGAAGCAATCAGCCCCAGCATTTT.

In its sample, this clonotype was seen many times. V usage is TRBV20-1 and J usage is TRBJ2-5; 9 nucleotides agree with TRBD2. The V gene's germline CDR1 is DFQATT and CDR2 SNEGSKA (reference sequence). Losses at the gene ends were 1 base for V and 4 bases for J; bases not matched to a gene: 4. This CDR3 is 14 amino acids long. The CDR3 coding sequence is TGCAGTGCTAGAGGCGGGAGGGCCGCAGAGACCCAGTACTTC. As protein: CSARGGRAAETQYF.

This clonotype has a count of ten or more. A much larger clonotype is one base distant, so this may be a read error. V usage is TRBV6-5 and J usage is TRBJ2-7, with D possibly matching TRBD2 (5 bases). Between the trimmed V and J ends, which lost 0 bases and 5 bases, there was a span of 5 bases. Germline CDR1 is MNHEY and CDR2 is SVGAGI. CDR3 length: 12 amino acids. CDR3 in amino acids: CASSYSEDEQYF. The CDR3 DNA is TGTGCCAGCAGTTACTCGGAGGACGAGCAGTACTTC.

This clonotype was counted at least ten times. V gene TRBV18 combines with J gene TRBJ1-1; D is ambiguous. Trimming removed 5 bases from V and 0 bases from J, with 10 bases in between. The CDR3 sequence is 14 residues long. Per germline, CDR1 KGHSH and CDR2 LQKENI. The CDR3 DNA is TGTGCCAGCTCAGGGTTCCGTATGAACACTGAAGCTTTCTTT. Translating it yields CASSGFRMNTEAFF.

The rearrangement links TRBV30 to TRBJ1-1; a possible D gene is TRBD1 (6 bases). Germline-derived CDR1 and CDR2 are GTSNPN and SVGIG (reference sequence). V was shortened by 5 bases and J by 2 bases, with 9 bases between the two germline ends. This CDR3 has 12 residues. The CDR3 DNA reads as TGTGCCTGGCAGGGGTTAAACACTGAAGCTTTCTTT. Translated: CAWQGLNTEAFF. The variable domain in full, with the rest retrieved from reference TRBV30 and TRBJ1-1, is SQTIHQWPATLVQPVGSPLSLECTVEGTSNPNLYWYRQAAGRGLQLLFYSVGIGQISSEVPQNLSASRPQDRQFILSSKKLLLSDSGFYLCAWQGLNTEAFFGQGTRLTVV.

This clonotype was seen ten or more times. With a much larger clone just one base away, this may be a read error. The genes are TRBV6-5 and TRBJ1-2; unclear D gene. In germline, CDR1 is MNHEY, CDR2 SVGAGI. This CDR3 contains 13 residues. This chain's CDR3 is CVSSYLPEDGYTF. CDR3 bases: TGTGTCAGCAGTTACCTCCCCGAAGATGGCTACACCTTC.

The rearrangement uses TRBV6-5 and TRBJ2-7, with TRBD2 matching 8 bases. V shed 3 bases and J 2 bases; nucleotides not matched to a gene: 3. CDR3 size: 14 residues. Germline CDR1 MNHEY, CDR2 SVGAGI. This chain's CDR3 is CASSYSGEAYEQYF. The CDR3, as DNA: TGTGCCAGCAGTTATAGCGGGGAAGCCTACGAGCAGTACTTC.

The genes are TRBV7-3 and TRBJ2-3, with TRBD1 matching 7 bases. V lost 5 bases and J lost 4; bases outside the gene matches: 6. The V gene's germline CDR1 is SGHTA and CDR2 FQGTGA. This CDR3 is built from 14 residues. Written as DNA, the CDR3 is TGTGCCAGCAGCCTATACCAGGGGGCAGATACGCAGTATTTT. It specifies CASSLYQGADTQYF.

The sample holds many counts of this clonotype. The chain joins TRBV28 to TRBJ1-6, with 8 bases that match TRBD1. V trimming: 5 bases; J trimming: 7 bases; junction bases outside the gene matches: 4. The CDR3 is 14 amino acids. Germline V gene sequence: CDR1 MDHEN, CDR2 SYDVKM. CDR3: CASSVRTGNSPLHF. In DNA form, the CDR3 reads TGTGCCAGCAGTGTCCGGACAGGGAATTCACCCCTCCACTTT.

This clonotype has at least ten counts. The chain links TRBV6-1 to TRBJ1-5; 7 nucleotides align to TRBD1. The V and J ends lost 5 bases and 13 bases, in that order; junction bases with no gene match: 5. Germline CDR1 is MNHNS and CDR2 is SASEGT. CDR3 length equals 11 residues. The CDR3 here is CASSQNRGQHF. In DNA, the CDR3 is TGTGCCAGCAGTCAGAACAGGGGACAGCATTTT.

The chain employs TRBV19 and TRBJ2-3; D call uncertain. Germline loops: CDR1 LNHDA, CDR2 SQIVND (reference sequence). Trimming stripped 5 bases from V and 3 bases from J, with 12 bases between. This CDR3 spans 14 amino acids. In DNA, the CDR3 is TGTGCCAGTAGTTCGGCCCGCGGAACAGATACGCAGTATTTT. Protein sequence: CASSSARGTDTQYF.

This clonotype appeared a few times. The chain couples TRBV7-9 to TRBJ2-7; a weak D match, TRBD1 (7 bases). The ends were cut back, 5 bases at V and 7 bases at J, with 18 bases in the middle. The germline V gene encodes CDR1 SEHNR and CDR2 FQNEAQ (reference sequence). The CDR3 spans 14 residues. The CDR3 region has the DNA TGTGCCAGCAGCAGGCGGGACAGCCTTCTGGAGCAGTACTTC. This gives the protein CASSRRDSLLEQYF.